The 30 T cell receptor beta chains reported below all come from one sample, sequenced in a study of shared clonotypes between healthy human individuals. Sequenced by immunoSEQ multiplex PCR; TCRdb stores in-frame clones only, minus some. The table has approximately 500,000 clones, roughly 80% seen once; the top ten hold 12%. Sequences were obtained from PBMCs. The origin of the receptors is a woman aged 35 to 49 in good health. Some clones in this sample may be carry-over from other donors' samples.

As concerns this clone: Possible read error: a much larger clone is one base away. Distinct nucleotide sequences in the sample also encode this CDR3. V is TRBV28 and J is TRBJ2-7, with a tentative D call TRBD2 (5 bases). V dropped 5 bases and J dropped 3 bases, with 17 bases sitting between them. In germline, CDR1 is MDHEN, CDR2 SYDVKM. This CDR3 spans 15 amino acids. This CDR3 reads CASSTRTGILYEQYF. The CDR3 region has the DNA TGTGCCAGCAGTACCCGCACGGGGATCCTCTACGAGCAGTACTTC.

This clone was seen at least ten times. The chain couples TRBV28 to TRBJ2-7, with a tentative D call TRBD1 (5 bases). Germline CDR1 is MDHEN and CDR2 is SYDVKM. V was pared by 2 bases and J by 1 base, with 12 bases between. The CDR3 has 15 residues. CDR3 residues: CASSLQGTRSYEQYF. Written as DNA, the CDR3 is TGTGCCAGCAGTTTACAGGGAACGAGGTCCTACGAGCAGTACTTC.

The V and J genes are TRBV28 and TRBJ1-2; perhaps TRBD1 as D (6 bases). Trimming took off 6 bases at V and 0 bases at J, with 11 bases between the two ends. Germline lookup yields CDR1 MDHEN and CDR2 SYDVKM. CDR3 length equals 14 residues. Written as DNA, the CDR3 is TGTGCCAGCAGGATCGGACAGTCTAACTATGGCTACACCTTC. Its protein product is CASRIGQSNYGYTF.

The genes are TRBV5-8 and TRBJ2-7; no clear D gene. The CDR3 has 16 amino acids. Germline assignment: CDR1 SGHTS and CDR2 YDEGEE. V was clipped by 4 bases and J by 0 bases, with 17 bases between them. DNA of the CDR3: TGTGCCAGCAGCCCTTACGGGTCGGTATTCTCCTACGAGCAGTACTTC. This sequence encodes CASSPYGSVFSYEQYF. Filled out from reference TRBV5-8 and TRBJ2-7, the complete variable domain reads EAGVTQSPTHLIKTRGQQATLRCSPISGHTSVYWYQQALGLGLQFLLWYDEGEERNRGNFPPRFSGRQFPNYSSELNVNALELEDSALYLCASSPYGSVFSYEQYFGPGTRLTVT.

The V call is TRBV15, the J call TRBJ2-2; 10 nucleotides align to TRBD2. CDR3 size: 18 residues. From germline, CDR1 is LNHNV and CDR2 YYDKDF (reference sequence). Trimming took 0 bases from V and 7 from J; bases not matched to a gene: 11. CDR3 sequence reads: CATSRDRLAGEWGGELFF. DNA of the CDR3: TGTGCCACCAGCAGAGATCGGCTAGCGGGAGAATGGGGCGGGGAGCTGTTTTTT.

The V and J genes are TRBV7-9 and TRBJ2-2; D uncertain. This CDR3 spans 16 amino acids. The V gene lost 5 bases and the J gene lost 7 bases, with 20 bases spanning the gap. The germline V gene encodes CDR1 SEHNR and CDR2 FQNEAQ (reference sequence). The CDR3 bases are TGTGCCAGCAGCCCCCCTAGGGCAGGTTTGGTCGGGGAGCTGTTTTTT. Protein sequence: CASSPPRAGLVGELFF.

The chain has TRBV28 and TRBJ2-3; possibly TRBD2 for D (6 bases). Germline V CDR1 and CDR2: MDHEN, SYDVKM. The CDR3 has 13 amino acids. Trimming shortened V by 8 bases and J by 4 bases, and 13 bases separated the two germline ends. The chain's CDR3 is CASGLLASDTQYF. DNA of the CDR3: TGTGCCAGCGGTCTTCTAGCGTCAGATACGCAGTATTTT.

The rearrangement uses TRBV7-8 and TRBJ2-5, with 9 bases fitting TRBD2. Trimming removed 2 bases from V and 3 bases from J; junction bases left unmatched: 4. Per the germline V gene, CDR1 is SGHVS and CDR2 is FQNEAQ. The CDR3 has 15 amino acids. CDR3 sequence: CASSLWGLAEETQYF. CDR3 DNA: TGTGCCAGCAGCTTATGGGGACTAGCCGAAGAGACCCAGTACTTC. The whole variable domain, remainder taken from reference TRBV7-8 and TRBJ2-5, is GAGVSQSPRYKVAKRGQDVALRCDPISGHVSLFWYQQALGQGPEFLTYFQNEAQLDKSGLPSDRFFAERPEGSVSTLKIQRTQQEDSAVYLCASSLWGLAEETQYFGPGTRLLVL.

This clone appeared a few times. The rearrangement uses TRBV19 and TRBJ2-7, with TRBD2 identical over 9 bases. The CDR3 runs 15 residues. V was clipped by 7 bases and J by 0 bases; unmatched bases: 7. CDR1 is LNHDA, CDR2 SQIVND, per germline (reference sequence). The CDR3 DNA follows: TGTGCCAGTAAACCTCTAGCGGGGAGCTCCTACGAGCAGTACTTC. Protein sequence: CASKPLAGSSYEQYF.

The J gene is TRBJ1-4, the V gene TRBV4-1; 10 bases align to TRBD1. Germline V gives CDR1 MGHRA, CDR2 YSYEKL. The J segment lost 7 bases and the V segment lost 2 bases, leaving 4 bases of the junction unmatched. This CDR3 is 15 amino acids long. The CDR3 DNA reads TGCGCCAGCAGCCAATCCGGGACAGGGGTTGAAAAACTGTTTTTT. Translation: CASSQSGTGVEKLFF.

The gene calls are TRBV29-1 and TRBJ2-3; the D gene could be TRBD1 or TRBD2 (6 bases each). V was pared by 4 bases and J by 6 bases, with 20 bases between. The CDR3 has 15 amino acids. Germline V CDR1 and CDR2: SQVTM, ANQGSEA. This CDR3 reads CSVALGGQSRDTQYF. The CDR3 nucleotides are TGCAGCGTTGCCCTAGGGGGGCAATCGAGGGATACGCAGTATTTT.

The gene calls are TRBV28 and TRBJ2-7, with D perhaps TRBD1 (6 bases). Trimming took off 6 bases at V and 0 bases at J, with 12 bases between the two ends. From germline, CDR1 is MDHEN and CDR2 SYDVKM. The CDR3 is 14 residues long. The CDR3 coding sequence is TGTGCCAGCAGACCGACAGGATTCTCCTACGAGCAGTACTTC. It translates to CASRPTGFSYEQYF.

This chain joins TRBV18 and TRBJ2-3; 8 bases agree with TRBD2. This CDR3 comprises 16 residues. The V gene end was trimmed by 3 bases and the J gene end by 0 bases; junction bases not matched to a gene: 5. Germline lookup yields CDR1 KGHSH and CDR2 LQKENI. DNA for the CDR3: TGTGCCAGCTCACCGATTACTAGCGGAAGCACAGATACGCAGTATTTT. This encodes CASSPITSGSTDTQYF. Complete variable domain (other parts from reference TRBV18 and TRBJ2-3): NAGVMQNPRHLVRRRGQEARLRCSPMKGHSHVYWYRQLPEEGLKFMVYLQKENIIDESGMPKERFSAEFPKEGPSILRIQQVVRGDSAAYFCASSPITSGSTDTQYFGPGTRLTVL.

CDR3 in DNA: TGTGCCAGTAGTGCCGGGGTGGCCTACGAGCAGTACTTC. It yields the protein CASSAGVAYEQYF. V usage is TRBV19 and J usage is TRBJ2-7; tentative D call: TRBD2 (5 bases). This CDR3 is 13 amino acids long. From germline, CDR1 is LNHDA and CDR2 SQIVND (reference sequence). V lost 5 bases, J lost 2 bases, and 10 bases lay in between.

The rearrangement links TRBV5-1 to TRBJ1-1, with 7 positions matching TRBD1. Germline trimming cut 4 bases from V and 9 bases from J; bases unmatched to any gene: 6. The CDR3 contains 12 residues. Germline CDR1 is SGHRS and CDR2 is YFSETQ. CDR3 bases: TGCGCCAGCAGCAGGGACAGTGATAAAGCTTTCTTT. Translating gives CASSRDSDKAFF.

This clone showed up just a few times. V usage is TRBV7-2 and J usage is TRBJ1-4; TRBD1 matches 10 bases. Trimming cost V 1 base and J 8 bases; bases outside gene matches: 4. The CDR3 loop spans 15 amino acids. The germline CDR1 and CDR2 sequences are SGHTA and FQGNSA. The CDR3 nucleotides read TGTGCCAGCAGCTTAGGGGGGACAGGGGCAGAAAAACTGTTTTTT. This sequence encodes CASSLGGTGAEKLFF.

On this clone itself: A read error is likely here: a far larger clone is one base away. Other DNA sequences in the same sample also yield this CDR3. The chain has TRBV7-8 and TRBJ2-7; D uncertain. CDR1 is SGHVS and CDR2 is FQNEAQ in the germline V gene. This CDR3 is built from 13 residues. CDR3 amino acids: CASSYLGKYEQYF. As DNA, the CDR3 is TGTGCCAGTAGCTACTTGGGTAAATACGAGCAGTACTTC.

The V call is TRBV7-2, the J call TRBJ2-2; TRBD2 is a possible D gene (6 bases). V was shortened by 5 bases and J by 4 bases, with 17 bases between the two germline ends. CDR1 and CDR2 (germline): SGHTA, FQGNSA. This CDR3 is 16 amino acids long. CDR3 DNA sequence: TGTGCCAGCAGCCCTCCGGGACTCTCGATCACCGGGGAGCTGTTTTTT. Its translation: CASSPPGLSITGELFF. The full variable domain, rest sourced from reference TRBV7-2 and TRBJ2-2, is GAGVSQSPSNKVTEKGKDVELRCDPISGHTALYWYRQSLGQGLEFLIYFQGNSAPDKSGLPSDRFSAERTGGSVSTLTIQRTQQEDSAVYLCASSPPGLSITGELFFGEGSRLTVL.

The CDR3 loop reads CASSLDPSTGTDEQFF. In DNA, the CDR3 is TGCGCCAGCAGCTTGGACCCCTCGACAGGGACCGATGAGCAGTTCTTC. The chain joins TRBV5-1 to TRBJ2-1; the match to TRBD1 covers 7 bases. CDR3 length: 16 residues. Germline V CDR1 and CDR2: SGHRS, YFSETQ. V shed 0 bases and J 8 bases; nucleotides not matched to a gene: 11.

The rearrangement links TRBV11-2 to TRBJ1-2; a weak D match, TRBD1 (5 bases). Germline CDR1 is SGHAT and CDR2 is FQNNGV. V lost 8 bases and J 0 bases, leaving 10 bases between the germline ends. This CDR3 region has 13 residues. The CDR3 protein is CASGLRANYGYTF. As DNA, the CDR3 is TGTGCCAGCGGCCTCAGGGCTAACTATGGCTACACCTTC.

The J gene is TRBJ2-5, the V gene TRBV20-1, with 7 nucleotides matching TRBD2. CDR3 length: 11 amino acids. Germline lookup yields CDR1 DFQATT and CDR2 SNEGSKA (reference sequence). In DNA form, the CDR3 reads TGCAATCCGGGGGGACAAGAGACCCAGTACTTC. This sequence encodes CNPGGQETQYF.

The V call is TRBV9, the J call TRBJ2-7; D gene unclear. Germline lookup yields CDR1 SGDLS and CDR2 YYNGEE. There are 13 residues in the CDR3. V was clipped by 0 bases and J by 5 bases, with 9 bases between them. CDR3 amino acids: CASSVGATNEQYF. The CDR3 DNA reads as TGTGCCAGCAGCGTAGGAGCTACTAACGAGCAGTACTTC.

The V and J genes are TRBV7-6 and TRBJ1-5; the D gene is possibly TRBD1 (5 bases). From germline, CDR1 is SGHVS and CDR2 FNYEAQ. The CDR3 runs to 14 residues. The V end lost 1 base, the J end lost 3 bases, and 7 bases lay between the germline ends. The CDR3: CASSLGGVNQPQHF. The CDR3 region has the DNA TGTGCCAGCAGCTTAGGAGGGGTCAATCAGCCCCAGCATTTT.

V is TRBV27 and J is TRBJ2-1; 10 positions match TRBD1. The germline gives CDR1 MNHEY, CDR2 SMNVEV (reference sequence). After removal of 5 bases from V and 15 bases from J, the junction contained 16 bases not matched to a gene. CDR3 length equals 15 residues. CDR3 sequence (DNA): TGTGCCAGCAGTGAACCGGGACAGGGGCTCATCGGCCGGTTCTTC. Translating it yields CASSEPGQGLIGRFF.

The V call is TRBV28, the J call TRBJ2-5; TRBD2 agrees at 14 bases. Looked up from germline, CDR1 is MDHEN and CDR2 is SYDVKM. CDR3 length: 19 residues. V shed 4 bases, J shed 6 bases, and the junction held 16 bases outside the gene matches. The CDR3 protein is CASSSRSGTSGSFKKTQYF. In DNA, the CDR3 is TGTGCCAGCAGTTCCCGCTCCGGGACTAGCGGGAGCTTCAAAAAGACCCAGTACTTC.

This sequence joins TRBV5-1 and TRBJ2-3, with 8 bases aligning to TRBD2. From germline, CDR1 is SGHRS and CDR2 YFSETQ. The CDR3 runs to 15 residues. The trim removed 2 bases at V and 5 bases at J, leaving 7 bases unmatched. The CDR3 DNA sequence: TGCGCCAGCAGCTTAACGGGAGGGCCTGAAGATACGCAGTATTTT. Translated, it gives CASSLTGGPEDTQYF.

This chain joins TRBV6-6 and TRBJ2-2; TRBD2 matches at 11 bases. The CDR3 has 16 amino acids. Germline V gene data show CDR1 as MNHNY and CDR2 as SVGAGI (reference sequence). V lost 0 bases and J lost 4; bases outside the gene matches: 1. CDR3 region: CASSYSGTSGTGELFF. CDR3 DNA sequence: TGTGCCAGCAGTTACTCGGGGACTAGCGGCACCGGGGAGCTGTTTTTT.

This clone has more than one count but fewer than ten. The chain couples TRBV18 to TRBJ1-1; no clear D gene. Germline V CDR1 and CDR2: KGHSH, LQKENI. V lost 2 bases to trimming and J lost 11 bases, with 15 bases between them. The CDR3 covers 13 residues. CDR3 amino acids: CASSPETFSSAFF. In nucleotides, the CDR3 is TGTGCCAGCTCACCAGAGACCTTCTCCTCGGCTTTCTTT. Drawing the rest from reference TRBV18 and TRBJ1-1, the complete variable domain is NAGVMQNPRHLVRRRGQEARLRCSPMKGHSHVYWYRQLPEEGLKFMVYLQKENIIDESGMPKERFSAEFPKEGPSILRIQQVVRGDSAAYFCASSPETFSSAFFGQGTRLTVV.

This clone was observed a single time. The chain carries TRBV6-5 and TRBJ1-3; D might be TRBD1 (5 bases). The V end was cut by 6 bases, the J end by 1 base, with 7 bases between. The CDR3 has 13 amino acids. Germline lookup yields CDR1 MNHEY and CDR2 SVGAGI. The CDR3 protein is CASRRGSGNTIYF. CDR3 in DNA: TGTGCCAGCAGGAGGGGTTCTGGAAACACCATATATTTT.

This clone was recorded only once. The chain joins TRBV7-9 to TRBJ2-7; no definite D call. The CDR3 covers 14 residues. Trimming cost V 0 bases and J 4 bases, with 10 bases left between them. Germline CDR1 and CDR2: SEHNR and FQNEAQ (reference sequence). CDR3 sequence reads: CASSLAPAIYEQYF. DNA for the CDR3: TGTGCCAGCAGCTTAGCCCCAGCGATATACGAGCAGTACTTC.